The 4 T cell receptor beta chains given below trace back to one sample, sequenced in a study of human T cells and chemical hapten exposure. TCRdb processed the RACE reads anew with MiXCR; each CDR3 protein has one entry. The sample contains around 69,000 distinct CDR3 sequences, 9.8% of which appear only once. Time point denoted: patch test 1, 2 weeks after DPC sensitization. Indicated treatment: therapeutic diphenylcyclopropenone sensitization with weekly scalp DPC. The sample was whole blood, taken in connection with sensitization to the hapten diphenylcyclopropenone (DPC). These receptors all stem from a woman between 40 and 55 years old with alopecia areata. Some clones in this sample may be carry-over from other donors' samples.

In its sample, this clonotype was seen many times. The CDR3 loop reads CASSKDGGLVQYF. CDR3 nucleotides: TGTGCCAGCAGCAAAGATGGGGGTCTGGTACAGTACTTC. The chain uses TRBV21-1 and TRBJ2-7; the D call in the table, TRBD1, was not verified against the DNA. TRBV21-1 counts as a pseudogene. This CDR3 is built from 13 residues.

This clonotype has at least ten counts. V and J are TRBV18 and TRBJ2-7; tentative D call: TRBD2 (6 bases). The CDR3 sequence is 14 residues long. In germline, CDR1 is KGHSH, CDR2 LQKENI. V dropped 3 bases and J dropped 0 bases, with 9 bases sitting between them. The CDR3 nucleotides are TGTGCCAGCTCACCTGTGCGGGGCTCCTACGAGCAGTACTTC. It encodes CASSPVRGSYEQYF.

This clonotype was seen many times. V usage is TRBV5-1 and J usage is TRBJ1-2; D is possibly TRBD1 (5 bases). Deletions cut 2 bases from V and 0 bases from J, with 8 bases between. CDR3 length: 14 residues. Germline-derived CDR1 and CDR2 are SGHRS and YFSETQ. The CDR3: CASSFRDSNYGYTF. CDR3 nucleotide sequence: TGCGCCAGCAGCTTCAGGGATTCTAACTATGGCTACACCTTC.

This clonotype was recorded many times. This rearrangement joins TRBV30 to TRBJ2-7; 8 nucleotides line up with TRBD1. The CDR3 is 12 residues long. Germline-derived CDR1 and CDR2 are GTSNPN and SVGIG (reference sequence). Germline trimming cut 3 bases from V and 6 bases from J; bases unmatched to any gene: 4. As DNA, the CDR3 is TGTGCCTGGAGGGGGACAGGCTCCGAGCAGTACTTC. Translation gives CAWRGTGSEQYF. The whole variable domain, remainder taken from reference TRBV30 and TRBJ2-7, is SQTIHQWPATLVQPVGSPLSLECTVEGTSNPNLYWYRQAAGRGLQLLFYSVGIGQISSEVPQNLSASRPQDRQFILSSKKLLLSDSGFYLCAWRGTGSEQYFGPGTRLTVT.